This T cell receptor (beta chain) was recorded in a study of blood T cell repertoires in COVID-19. Study-level background: The United States, Italy and Spain supplied acute and convalescent COVID-19 samples.

Per the original data handling: Estimation of nucleated cell counts relied on the amplification of reference gene primers. Data came from immunoSEQ multiplex PCR; TCRdb stores just in-frame clones and leaves some out. Clone size and the V and J calls come from that table; the DNA yielded D and trimming. The sample has about 80,000 clones; roughly 86% are singletons. Trimming stripped 3 bases from V and 1 base from J, with 8 bases between. From germline, CDR1 is SGDLS and CDR2 YYNGEE. The CDR3 is made up of 14 amino acids. This TCR was recovered from a man between 65 and 85 years old with acute or convalescent COVID-19. The sequencing sample was made of peripheral blood. The V and J genes are TRBV9 and TRBJ1-3; a weak D match, TRBD1 (6 bases). CDR3 residues: CASSGGQSGNTIYF. CDR3 bases: TGTGCCAGCAGCGGGGGACAATCTGGAAACACCATATATTTT.